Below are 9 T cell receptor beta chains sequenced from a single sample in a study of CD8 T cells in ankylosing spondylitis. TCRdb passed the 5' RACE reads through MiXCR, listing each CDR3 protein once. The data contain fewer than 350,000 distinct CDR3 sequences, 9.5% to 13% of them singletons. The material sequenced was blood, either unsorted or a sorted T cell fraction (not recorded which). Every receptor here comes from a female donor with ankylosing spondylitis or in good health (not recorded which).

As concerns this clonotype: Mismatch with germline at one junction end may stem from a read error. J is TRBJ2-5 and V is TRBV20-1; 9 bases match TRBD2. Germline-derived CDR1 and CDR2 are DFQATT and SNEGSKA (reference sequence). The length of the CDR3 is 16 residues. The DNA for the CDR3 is TGCTGTGCTAGAGATATGGCTAGCGGGAACGGAGAGACCCAGTACTTC. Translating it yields CCARDMASGNGETQYF.

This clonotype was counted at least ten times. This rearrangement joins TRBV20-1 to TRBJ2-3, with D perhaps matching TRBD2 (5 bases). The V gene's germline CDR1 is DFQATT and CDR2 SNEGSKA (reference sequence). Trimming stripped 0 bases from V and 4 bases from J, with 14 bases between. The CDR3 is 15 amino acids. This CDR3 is CSARDYLGAADTQYF. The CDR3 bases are TGCAGTGCTAGAGATTACTTGGGAGCGGCAGATACGCAGTATTTT.

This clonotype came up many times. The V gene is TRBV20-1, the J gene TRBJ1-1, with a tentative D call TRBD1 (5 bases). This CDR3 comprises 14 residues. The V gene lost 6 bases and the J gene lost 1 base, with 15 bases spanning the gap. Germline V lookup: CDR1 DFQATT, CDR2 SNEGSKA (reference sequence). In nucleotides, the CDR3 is TGCAGTGCGGAAGGGACGGGTGCGAACACTGAAGCTTTCTTT. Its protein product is CSAEGTGANTEAFF.

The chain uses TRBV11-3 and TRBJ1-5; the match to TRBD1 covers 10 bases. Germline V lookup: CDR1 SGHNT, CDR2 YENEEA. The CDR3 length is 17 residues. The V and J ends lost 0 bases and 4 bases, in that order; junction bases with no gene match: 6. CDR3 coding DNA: TGTGCCAGCAGCTTAGAGCGGTGGGACAGGGGTAATCAGCCCCAGCATTTT. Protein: CASSLERWDRGNQPQHF.

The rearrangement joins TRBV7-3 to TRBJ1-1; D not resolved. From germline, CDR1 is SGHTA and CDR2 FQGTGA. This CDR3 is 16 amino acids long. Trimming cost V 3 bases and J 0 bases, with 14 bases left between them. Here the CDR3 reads CASSLGMGFMNTEAFF. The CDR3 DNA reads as TGTGCCAGCAGCTTGGGCATGGGGTTCATGAACACTGAAGCTTTCTTT.

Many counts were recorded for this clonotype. The CDR3 DNA follows: TGTGCCAGCTCACCTGGACAGGGAGCCGGCAATCAGCCCCAGCATTTT. As protein: CASSPGQGAGNQPQHF. This chain joins TRBV18 and TRBJ1-5, with TRBD1 matching 8 bases. The CDR3 has 16 residues. The germline V gene has CDR1 KGHSH and CDR2 LQKENI. Unmatched junction bases numbered 6, after V lost 3 bases and J lost 2 bases. The whole variable domain, remainder taken from reference TRBV18 and TRBJ1-5, is NAGVMQNPRHLVRRRGQEARLRCSPMKGHSHVYWYRQLPEEGLKFMVYLQKENIIDESGMPKERFSAEFPKEGPSILRIQQVVRGDSAAYFCASSPGQGAGNQPQHFGDGTRLSIL.

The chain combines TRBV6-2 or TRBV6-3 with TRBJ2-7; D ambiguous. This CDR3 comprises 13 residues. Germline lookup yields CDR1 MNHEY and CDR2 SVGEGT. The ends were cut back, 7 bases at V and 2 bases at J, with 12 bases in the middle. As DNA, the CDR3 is TGTGCCAGCACAACAGAGAACCCCTACGAGCAGTACTTC. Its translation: CASTTENPYEQYF.

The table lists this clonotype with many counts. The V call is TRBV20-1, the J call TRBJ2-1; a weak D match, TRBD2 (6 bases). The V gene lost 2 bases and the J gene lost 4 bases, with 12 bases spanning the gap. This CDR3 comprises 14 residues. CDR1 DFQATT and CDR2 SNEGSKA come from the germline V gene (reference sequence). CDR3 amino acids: CSARLWEAYNEQFF. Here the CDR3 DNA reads TGCAGTGCTAGATTGTGGGAGGCGTACAATGAGCAGTTCTTC.

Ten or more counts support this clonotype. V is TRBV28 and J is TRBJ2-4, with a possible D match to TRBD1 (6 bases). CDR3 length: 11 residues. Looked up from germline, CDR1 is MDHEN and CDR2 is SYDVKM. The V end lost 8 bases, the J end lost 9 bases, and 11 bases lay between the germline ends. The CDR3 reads CASQGPTIQYF. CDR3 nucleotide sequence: TGTGCCAGCCAGGGGCCAACCATTCAGTACTTC.